One and the same sample provided the 21 T cell receptor beta chains below, sequenced in a study of shared clonotypes between healthy human individuals. TCRdb's table, derived via immunoSEQ multiplex PCR, lists solely in-frame clones and lacks some. The sample lists approximately 2,300,000 clones, approximately 90% occurring once. Sequences were obtained from naive CD4+ T cells from PBMCs. Stated subset: CD45RA+ positively selected. These TCRs come from a man between 18 and 35 years old in good health. Some clones in this sample may be carry-over from other donors' samples.

The genes are TRBV6-1 and TRBJ2-7; TRBD1 matches 8 bases. The CDR3 extends over 15 amino acids. The V segment lost 3 bases and the J segment 0 bases; nucleotides outside the gene matches: 4. Germline V lookup: CDR1 MNHNS, CDR2 SASEGT. The CDR3 region is CASSEGQASSYEQYF. The CDR3 nucleotides read TGTGCCAGCAGTGAGGGACAGGCATCCTCCTACGAGCAGTACTTC.

The rearrangement links TRBV9 to TRBJ1-2; 7 bases agree with TRBD1. In germline, CDR1 is SGDLS, CDR2 YYNGEE. The CDR3 runs to 15 residues. The J segment lost 4 bases and the V segment lost 0 bases, leaving 6 bases of the junction unmatched. CDR3 nucleotide sequence: TGTGCCAGCAGCGTAGGCGCCGGGACAGCCTATGGCTACACCTTC. Translated: CASSVGAGTAYGYTF.

CDR3 protein: CASSLVGQLPYEQYF. CDR3 DNA: TGTGCCAGCAGCTTAGTTGGGCAGCTTCCCTACGAGCAGTACTTC. V gene TRBV7-2 combines with J gene TRBJ2-7; D is ambiguous. CDR3 length: 15 residues. The V gene's germline CDR1 is SGHTA and CDR2 FQGNSA. V was shortened by 1 base and J by 2 bases, with 12 bases between the two germline ends.

This clone was detected once. The chain has TRBV9 and TRBJ2-7; D is perhaps TRBD2 (5 bases). The CDR3 spans 19 residues. The ends were cut back, 0 bases at V and 0 bases at J, with 22 bases in the middle. Germline V CDR1 and CDR2: SGDLS, YYNGEE. As DNA, the CDR3 is TGTGCCAGCAGCGTAGGACTAATGGGAAAAAACCGGCCCTCCTACGAGCAGTACTTC. Translation: CASSVGLMGKNRPSYEQYF. The full variable domain, completed using reference TRBV9 and TRBJ2-7, is DSGVTQTPKHLITATGQRVTLRCSPRSGDLSVYWYQQSLDQGLQFLIQYYNGEERAKGNILERFSAQQFPDLHSELNLSSLELGDSALYFCASSVGLMGKNRPSYEQYFGPGTRLTVT.

The CDR3 DNA sequence: TGTGCCAGCAGTTACGGAGCCGGACAGATGAACACTGAAGCTTTCTTT. It yields the protein CASSYGAGQMNTEAFF. This chain uses TRBV6-5 with TRBJ1-1; TRBD1 is a possible D gene (6 bases). This CDR3 is 16 amino acids long. The V end was cut by 2 bases, the J end by 0 bases, with 13 bases between. Germline-derived CDR1 and CDR2 are MNHEY and SVGAGI.

The J gene is TRBJ2-1, the V gene TRBV19, with no clear D. V shed 6 bases and J shed 6 bases, with 18 bases lying between them. Germline V gene lookup returns CDR1 LNHDA and CDR2 SQIVND (reference sequence). This CDR3 comprises 15 residues. The CDR3 reads CASSSLAAGTNEQFF. The DNA for the CDR3 is TGTGCCAGTAGCTCCCTGGCGGCCGGCACCAATGAGCAGTTCTTC.

The V and J genes are TRBV7-3 and TRBJ2-2; D is possibly TRBD2 (6 bases). This CDR3 spans 17 amino acids. CDR1 and CDR2 from the germline V gene are SGHTA and FQGTGA. V was clipped by 2 bases and J by 4 bases, with 17 bases between them. CDR3 DNA: TGTGCCAGCAGCTTACATTATAGCGGACGAGTCACCGGGGAGCTGTTTTTT. Protein: CASSLHYSGRVTGELFF.

This clone came up once. This chain joins TRBV11-2 and TRBJ2-1, with a tentative D call TRBD2 (6 bases). V lost 1 base and J lost 5, with 18 bases in between. CDR1 and CDR2 from the germline V gene are SGHAT and FQNNGV. The CDR3 is 17 residues long. CDR3 bases: TGTGCCAGCAGCTTAGCCCCGGGGGTAGCGGTCGACAATGAGCAGTTCTTC. Protein product: CASSLAPGVAVDNEQFF.

A single count supports this clone. The chain recombines TRBV19 with TRBJ2-5, with D possibly TRBD2 on 6 matching bases. This CDR3 region has 14 residues. Germline V gives CDR1 LNHDA, CDR2 SQIVND (reference sequence). Trimming cost V 1 base and J 2 bases, with 8 bases left between them. The CDR3 DNA is TGTGCCAGTAGTATAGCGGGGGTGCAAGAGACCCAGTACTTC. It translates to CASSIAGVQETQYF. The full variable domain, completed using reference TRBV19 and TRBJ2-5, is DGGITQSPKYLFRKEGQNVTLSCEQNLNHDAMYWYRQDPGQGLRLIYYSQIVNDFQKGDIAEGYSVSREKKESFPLTVTSAQKNPTAFYLCASSIAGVQETQYFGPGTRLLVL.

The chain uses TRBV7-9 and TRBJ1-6; 10 bases agree with TRBD1. From germline, CDR1 is SEHNR and CDR2 FQNEAQ (reference sequence). CDR3 length: 16 residues. V was pared by 4 bases and J by 8 bases, with 8 bases of the junction left unmatched. Written as DNA, the CDR3 is TGTGCCAGCAGCTCCTGGGCCGGGACAGGGGATTCACCCCTCCACTTT. It codes for CASSSWAGTGDSPLHF.

This clone has only one observation. The V and J genes are TRBV7-8 and TRBJ1-2; a weak D match, TRBD1 (5 bases). Germline lookup yields CDR1 SGHVS and CDR2 FQNEAQ. V shed 8 bases and J shed 8 bases, with 18 bases lying between them. The CDR3 spans 13 residues. The CDR3 sequence: CASLSGGMRGYTF. Here the CDR3 DNA reads TGTGCCAGCCTAAGCGGGGGGATGAGGGGCTACACCTTC.

The chain's CDR3 is CASSLLGRSPQHF. CDR3 DNA sequence: TGTGCCAGCAGCCTACTGGGACGGTCGCCCCAGCATTTT. The chain links TRBV7-2 to TRBJ1-5; maybe TRBD1 (5 bases). The V and J ends lost 5 bases and 9 bases respectively, with 14 bases between them. Germline V gives CDR1 SGHTA, CDR2 FQGNSA. The CDR3 has 13 residues.

The rearrangement links TRBV28 to TRBJ2-7; tentatively, D is TRBD2 (5 bases). Germline-derived CDR1 and CDR2 are MDHEN and SYDVKM. The CDR3 totals 15 residues. With 4 bases removed from V and 3 bases from J, the gap between germline ends came to 16 bases. CDR3 coding DNA: TGTGCCAGCAGTTCTCGTCGCACCGGGAACTACGAGCAGTACTTC. Its translation: CASSSRRTGNYEQYF.

The chain has TRBV28 and TRBJ2-5; D may be TRBD2 (5 bases). V was trimmed by 5 bases and J by 4 bases, leaving 8 bases between them. The V gene's germline CDR1 is MDHEN and CDR2 SYDVKM. CDR3 length equals 12 residues. The CDR3 loop reads CASSGEGETQYF. The CDR3 DNA reads as TGTGCCAGCAGTGGAGAGGGAGAGACCCAGTACTTC.

This chain joins TRBV19 and TRBJ1-2; TRBD1 is a possible D gene (6 bases). There are 12 residues in the CDR3. Germline CDR1 and CDR2: LNHDA and SQIVND (reference sequence). V was trimmed by 7 bases and J by 4 bases, leaving 10 bases between them. CDR3: CASNDRLYGYTF. The DNA for the CDR3 is TGTGCCAGTAATGACAGGCTCTATGGCTACACCTTC.

V usage is TRBV10-2 and J usage is TRBJ1-1; D remains unclear. The length of the CDR3 is 14 residues. The germline gives CDR1 WSHSY, CDR2 SAAADI. Trimming shortened V by 7 bases and J by 0 bases, and 12 bases separated the two germline ends. The CDR3 is CASTGDGLNTEAFF. CDR3 DNA: TGCGCCAGCACCGGAGACGGCTTGAACACTGAAGCTTTCTTT.

The rearrangement uses TRBV18 and TRBJ1-4; TRBD1 might be the D (6 bases). The CDR3 contains 18 residues. The germline V and J ends were trimmed by 3 bases and 2 bases, with 19 bases remaining between them. The germline V gene encodes CDR1 KGHSH and CDR2 LQKENI. The CDR3 DNA follows: TGTGCCAGCTCACCGCAGGGGAGCCGGGTCGTGACTAATGAAAAACTGTTTTTT. It codes for CASSPQGSRVVTNEKLFF.

The CDR3 sequence: CASSLAGDTYNEQFF. The DNA for the CDR3 is TGTGCCAGCAGTTTAGCGGGGGACACATACAATGAGCAGTTCTTC. The rearrangement joins TRBV28 to TRBJ2-1; TRBD2 is a possible D gene (7 bases). V was pared by 2 bases and J by 4 bases, with 12 bases between. Germline values: CDR1 MDHEN, CDR2 SYDVKM. The CDR3 extends over 15 amino acids.

V gene TRBV6-1 combines with J gene TRBJ2-1, with D unclear. The CDR3 loop spans 12 amino acids. The V gene lost 4 bases and the J gene lost 9 bases, with 10 bases spanning the gap. Germline assignment: CDR1 MNHNS and CDR2 SASEGT. This CDR3 is CASSGHGPEQFF. The CDR3, as DNA: TGTGCCAGCAGTGGACACGGCCCTGAGCAGTTCTTC.

The chain is built from TRBV28 and TRBJ1-5, with no clear D. The V and J ends lost 1 base and 7 bases respectively, with 11 bases between them. There are 14 residues in the CDR3. Germline V gene data show CDR1 as MDHEN and CDR2 as SYDVKM. CDR3 protein: CASSLFGVDQPQHF. DNA for the CDR3: TGTGCCAGCAGTTTATTCGGGGTAGACCAGCCCCAGCATTTT.

Here the CDR3 DNA reads TGCGCCAGCAGCCAAGGCCCGGGACTAGCGGGACCCGGGGAGCTGTTTTTT. Protein product: CASSQGPGLAGPGELFF. V usage is TRBV4-1 and J usage is TRBJ2-2, with TRBD2 matching 13 bases. V dropped 1 base and J dropped 6; count of bases not matched to a gene: 5. There are 17 residues in the CDR3. Germline V CDR1 and CDR2: MGHRA, YSYEKL.